The 25 T cell receptor beta chains below come from one sample, sequenced in a study of human T cells and chemical hapten exposure. Time point meaning: patch test 3, about 24 weeks after DPC sensitization. Treatment defined: therapeutic diphenylcyclopropenone sensitization with weekly scalp DPC. TCRdb called the RACE reads again in MiXCR, with one record for every CDR3 protein. The data contain about 120,000 distinct CDR3 sequences, approximately 10% of them seen just once; the ten biggest clones take up approximately 2.5%. This specimen consisted of whole blood, obtained in connection with sensitization to the hapten diphenylcyclopropenone (DPC). All receptors derive from a woman between 50 and 59 years old with alopecia areata. Some clones in this sample may be carry-over from other donors' samples.

The rearrangement joins TRBV29-1 to TRBJ1-2; 8 nucleotides agree with TRBD1. CDR3 size: 13 residues. Losses at the gene ends were 0 bases for V and 11 bases for J; bases not matched to a gene: 8. CDR1 SQVTM and CDR2 ANQGSEA come from the germline V gene. CDR3 sequence (DNA): TGCAGCGTTGAAGATCTAGACAGGGGAGGGTACACCTTC. It yields the protein CSVEDLDRGGYTF.

This chain links TRBV5-6 with TRBJ1-6; D perhaps matches TRBD1 (5 bases). V shed 4 bases and J shed 7 bases, with 15 bases lying between them. The CDR3 is made up of 15 amino acids. From germline, CDR1 is SGHDT and CDR2 YYEEEE. CDR3 DNA: TGTGCCAGCAGCCTCCTGACAGTTCGGAATTCACCCCTCCACTTT. This encodes CASSLLTVRNSPLHF.

This chain connects TRBV3-1 to TRBJ1-5, with TRBD1 as a possible D gene (6 bases). Germline-derived CDR1 and CDR2 are LGHDT and YNNKEL (reference sequence). The CDR3 sequence is 15 residues long. The ends were cut back, 1 base at V and 11 bases at J, with 18 bases in the middle. The CDR3 nucleotides are TGTGCCAGCAGCCAAGTGGGGGCCCCGAGCGAGACCCAGCATTTT. This codes for CASSQVGAPSETQHF. Based on the CDR3 plus reference TRBV3-1 and TRBJ1-5, the full variable domain is DTAVSQTPKYLVTQMGNDKSIKCEQNLGHDTMYWYKQDSKKFLKIMFSYNNKELIINETVPNRFSPKSPDKAHLNLHINSLELGDSAVYFCASSQVGAPSETQHFGDGTRLSIL.

The chain combines TRBV5-1 with TRBJ1-1; D perhaps matches TRBD1 (6 bases). The germline CDR1 and CDR2 sequences are SGHRS and YFSETQ. This CDR3 has 14 amino acids. V lost 3 bases to trimming and J lost 8 bases, with 17 bases between them. The CDR3 is CASSSDGRGGEAFF. The DNA for the CDR3 is TGCGCCAGCAGCTCGGACGGCAGGGGAGGGGAAGCTTTCTTT.

The rearrangement uses TRBV6-2 or TRBV6-3 and TRBJ1-5; D uncertain. The CDR3 sequence is 15 residues long. Germline lookup yields CDR1 MNHEY and CDR2 SVGEGT. V shed 6 bases and J shed 2 bases, with 14 bases lying between them. In DNA, the CDR3 is TGTGCCAGCAGCGGGCAAGGGAGTGGCAATCAGCCCCAGCATTTT. Translated, it gives CASSGQGSGNQPQHF.

This clonotype was observed many times. The chain has TRBV11-2 and TRBJ2-3; no clear D. Germline CDR1 SGHAT, CDR2 FQNNGV. The CDR3 runs 14 residues. With 1 base removed from V and 4 bases from J, the gap between germline ends came to 9 bases. This chain's CDR3 is CASSLVPPPDTQYF. Written as DNA, the CDR3 is TGTGCCAGCAGCTTAGTTCCCCCCCCAGATACGCAGTATTTT.

Ten or more counts support this clonotype. CDR3 coding DNA: TGTGCCAGCAGTTTAAACGGGGGACAGGGATCCTACGAGCAGTACTTC. Protein sequence: CASSLNGGQGSYEQYF. V is TRBV28 and J is TRBJ2-7; 9 positions agree with TRBD1. Trimming took 2 bases from V and 1 from J; bases not matched to a gene: 6. From germline, CDR1 is MDHEN and CDR2 SYDVKM. CDR3 length: 16 amino acids.

The rearrangement links TRBV5-4 to TRBJ2-3; D gene uncertain. The CDR3 spans 15 residues. Trimming left V 0 bases short and J 0 bases short, with 8 bases between. Germline V lookup: CDR1 SGHNT, CDR2 YYREEE (reference sequence). CDR3 bases: TGTGCCAGCAGCTTGGCACAGATTAGCACAGATACGCAGTATTTT. This encodes CASSLAQISTDTQYF.

The CDR3 is CSVSQWGATDTQYF. CDR3 in DNA: TGCAGCGTTTCGCAATGGGGGGCAACAGATACGCAGTATTTT. This chain uses TRBV29-1 with TRBJ2-3; D might be TRBD1 or TRBD2, each matching 6 bases. CDR3 size: 14 residues. Germline CDR1 reads SQVTM; CDR2 reads ANQGSEA. The V end was cut by 5 bases, the J end by 3 bases, with 15 bases between.

This sequence joins TRBV29-1 and TRBJ2-7; no firm D call. The CDR3 covers 10 residues. V lost 7 bases, J lost 3 bases, and 7 bases lay in between. The germline CDR1 and CDR2 sequences are SQVTM and ANQGSEA. CDR3 protein: CSAKNYEQYF. As DNA, the CDR3 is TGCAGCGCTAAAAACTACGAGCAGTACTTC.

This chain uses TRBV7-2 with TRBJ1-1, with 9 bases that match TRBD1. Germline lookup yields CDR1 SGHTA and CDR2 FQGNSA. With V trimmed by 5 bases and J by 3 bases, 7 bases remained unmatched. The CDR3 runs 15 residues. The CDR3 region is CASSGQGNMYTEAFF. CDR3 in DNA: TGTGCCAGCAGCGGACAGGGGAATATGTACACTGAAGCTTTCTTT.

V usage is TRBV7-8 and J usage is TRBJ1-4, with 12 bases fitting TRBD1. This CDR3 region has 19 residues. Germline CDR1 and CDR2: SGHVS and FQNEAQ. V trimming: 5 bases; J trimming: 3 bases; junction bases outside the gene matches: 13. CDR3 loop: CASSTGTGGPAAANEKLFF. The CDR3 DNA reads TGTGCCAGCAGCACGGGGACAGGGGGCCCCGCTGCGGCTAATGAAAAACTGTTTTTT.

The chain links TRBV11-2 to TRBJ2-1, with a possible D match to TRBD2 (5 bases). Between the trimmed V and J ends, which lost 5 bases and 1 base, there was a span of 15 bases. The CDR3 consists of 16 residues. The V gene's germline CDR1 is SGHAT and CDR2 FQNNGV. This CDR3 reads CASSPGIRGSYNEQFF. DNA of the CDR3: TGTGCCAGCAGCCCCGGGATTCGCGGTTCCTACAATGAGCAGTTCTTC.

The sample holds many counts of this clonotype. The rearrangement uses TRBV3-1 and TRBJ2-6; D is unresolved. Germline V gene sequence: CDR1 LGHDT, CDR2 YNNKEL (reference sequence). This CDR3 has 12 residues. V lost 4 bases, J lost 2 bases, and 0 bases lay in between. CDR3 nucleotide sequence: TGTGCCAGCAGCCCTGGGGCCAACGTCCTGACTTTC. The encoded protein is CASSPGANVLTF.

The rearrangement links TRBV6-2 or TRBV6-3 to TRBJ2-3, with TRBD2 matching over 10 bases. Germline V gene sequence: CDR1 MNHEY, CDR2 SVGEGT. J lost 9 bases, V lost 2 bases, and 8 bases had no gene match. The CDR3 sequence is 15 residues long. The CDR3 DNA sequence: TGTGCCAGCAGTTACGGAAGCGGGAGGGCCGGAACGCAGTATTTT. The encoded protein is CASSYGSGRAGTQYF.

This chain links TRBV12-3 or TRBV12-4 with TRBJ1-1; 7 nucleotides match TRBD1. The ends lost 3 bases at V and 5 bases at J; junction bases unmatched: 9. CDR3 length: 15 amino acids. The CDR3 loop is CASSLRGRGGTEAFF. CDR3 bases: TGTGCCAGCAGTTTGAGGGGGCGCGGGGGGACTGAAGCTTTCTTT.

This clonotype has a count of ten or more. V usage is TRBV6-8 and J usage is TRBJ2-3, with TRBD2 as a possible D gene (5 bases). This CDR3 region has 13 residues. Germline CDR1 reads MNHGY; CDR2 reads SAAAGT. The ends were cut back, 5 bases at V and 6 bases at J, with 12 bases in the middle. The CDR3 is CASSVARGDTQYF. For the CDR3, the DNA is TGTGCCAGCAGTGTCGCCCGCGGGGATACGCAGTATTTT.

The chain couples TRBV27 to TRBJ2-7; 8 bases fit TRBD2. The CDR3 extends over 14 amino acids. After removal of 1 base from V and 3 bases from J, the junction contained 2 bases not matched to a gene. CDR1 and CDR2 from the germline V gene are MNHEY and SMNVEV (reference sequence). In DNA form, the CDR3 reads TGTGCCAGCAGTTTATGGGCGGGGGGCTACGAGCAGTACTTC. This encodes CASSLWAGGYEQYF.

The rearrangement links TRBV5-1 to TRBJ2-3; tentatively, D is TRBD1 or TRBD2 (6 bases each). CDR3 length: 16 amino acids. V was trimmed by 0 bases and J by 1 base, leaving 12 bases between them. The germline V gene has CDR1 SGHRS and CDR2 YFSETQ. The CDR3 bases are TGCGCCAGCAGCTTGGCCGGGGGCTTGGGCACAGATACGCAGTATTTT. It yields the protein CASSLAGGLGTDTQYF.

This clonotype turned up a few times. The rearrangement links TRBV29-1 to TRBJ2-6; no clear D. V lost 6 bases to trimming and J lost 1 base, with 10 bases between them. CDR1 is SQVTM, CDR2 ANQGSEA, per germline. This CDR3 comprises 14 residues. CDR3: CSVLTDSGANVLTF. The CDR3 DNA reads TGCAGCGTGCTAACAGATTCTGGGGCCAACGTCCTGACTTTC.

The chain has TRBV7-9 and TRBJ1-1; D not resolved. The length of the CDR3 is 13 residues. Trimming removed 5 bases at V and 0 bases at J, with 7 bases between. CDR1 is SEHNR, CDR2 FQNEAQ, per germline (reference sequence). CDR3 sequence: CASSIQMNTEAFF. CDR3 nucleotides: TGTGCCAGCAGCATTCAAATGAACACTGAAGCTTTCTTT.

This clonotype was seen repeatedly, ten times or more. The rearrangement uses TRBV27 and TRBJ2-7, with D possibly being TRBD2 (6 bases). Germline V gene lookup returns CDR1 MNHEY and CDR2 SMNVEV (reference sequence). The CDR3 sequence is 12 residues long. Trimming shortened V by 2 bases and J by 4 bases, and 6 bases separated the two germline ends. This CDR3 is CASSLAGYEQYF. CDR3 DNA sequence: TGTGCCAGCAGTTTAGCGGGGTACGAGCAGTACTTC.

The CDR3 sequence is CASSPLTGTSEYNEQFF. Here the CDR3 DNA reads TGCGCCAGCAGCCCACTCACCGGGACTAGCGAGTACAATGAGCAGTTCTTC. The chain uses TRBV4-3 and TRBJ2-1, with TRBD2 identical over 10 bases. Losses at the gene ends were 4 bases for V and 4 bases for J; bases not matched to a gene: 10. Germline-derived CDR1 and CDR2 are LGHNA and YSLEER. The CDR3 is made up of 17 amino acids.

This clonotype was seen at least ten times. Here the CDR3 reads CASSHEQGASYEQYF. In DNA form, the CDR3 reads TGTGCCAGCAGCCACGAACAGGGGGCTAGCTACGAGCAGTACTTC. V gene TRBV4-2 combines with J gene TRBJ2-7; TRBD1 agrees at 9 bases. The CDR3 length is 15 residues. V trimming: 3 bases; J trimming: 3 bases; junction bases outside the gene matches: 6. In germline, CDR1 is LGHNA, CDR2 YNFKEQ.

The chain joins TRBV20-1 to TRBJ1-5; tentative D call: TRBD1 (5 bases). In germline, CDR1 is DFQATT, CDR2 SNEGSKA (reference sequence). V was cut by 6 bases and J by 11 bases, with 23 bases left in between. The CDR3 covers 14 residues. In nucleotides, the CDR3 is TGCAGTGCCAGCAGAGGGGTGACCGGGGAGTCCCAGCATTTT. Translated: CSASRGVTGESQHF.